This T cell receptor beta chain originates from a study of CXCR3-negative and CXCR3-positive naive CD8 T cells (dated by TCRdb to between 2019 and 2020). Concerning the study at large: In total, about 135 million TRB reads were obtained, corresponding to roughly 1.5 +/- 0.3 million reads per library. The diversity and physicochemical repertoire analyses included more than nine donors pooled from two independent experiments. For the TRBV-TRBJ cluster analysis, the naive subsets came from about 5 donors, while the memory cells came from 3 donors. General findings and caveats noted by the study authors: TRB CDR3s from CXCR3-positive naive cells showed higher hydrophobicity (lower Kidera factor 4), lower energy, and higher strength and volume indices than CXCR3-negative naive cells. Because surface CD5, which has been linked to self-reactivity in mice, was comparable between naive subsets, TCR interaction strength was also inferred from TRB CDR3 physicochemical properties. Similar TRBV-TRBJ usage was shown by naive CXCR3-negative and CXCR3-positive cells from the same donor, whereas distinct patterns were shown by memory cells. Freshly isolated PBMCs were used for most assays because CXCR3 expression went down partially after cryopreservation. Comparably high repertoire diversity was found in both naive subsets, whereas much lower repertoire diversity was found in memory CD8+ T cells.

For each CD8+ T cell subset, flow sorting was done in triplicate, and roughly 320,000 cells per subset went directly into RLT lysis buffer. To keep memory contaminants out, a stringent definition of naive CD8+ T cells was applied: CD45RO-CCR7+CD27+CD95-. Peripheral blood mononuclear cells were isolated from buffy coats using standard density gradient centrifugation. A FACSAria III was used to flow-sort naive CD8+ T cells into CXCR3-negative and CXCR3-positive populations. Total RNA was extracted from sorted cells with an RNeasy Mini Kit. These reads were obtained on a NextSeq 550. The Human TCR Profiling Kit (MiLaboratory) was used to make UMI-labeled 5' RACE TRB cDNA libraries. cDNA synthesis used the entire amount of extracted RNA, and PCR amplification then used the entire amount of cDNA produced. The libraries were made side by side, with each library going through the same number of PCR cycles. The published analysis was carried out like this. MIGEC and MiXCR extracted about 50,000 +/- 10,000 unique UMI-labeled TRB cDNA molecules per library, requiring at least two reads per UMI. An average of about 40,000 +/- 10,000 functional in-frame TRB CDR3 nucleotide clonotypes without stop codons was found per library. After downsampling to 5000 UMI-labeled TRB molecules per sample, diversity metrics, including normalized Shannon-Wiener and Chao1, were computed in VDJtools. For the central five CDR3 residues, VDJtools calculated physicochemical properties weighted by clonotype size, namely interaction energy, strength, volume and Kidera factor 4. TCRdb reanalyzed the reads, keeping one entry per CDR3 protein sequence and omitting DNA. These V and J calls are TCRdb output, not the study's own analysis. Per the sample table, the count is 28,000 or so distinct CDR3 sequences. The ten top clones hold approximately 3% of the sample.

Spanning cysteine to phenylalanine, the CDR3 consists of 12 amino acids. Only the protein sequence is given. Reading the germline V gene gives CDR1 SQVTM and CDR2 ANQGSEA. Frequency alone marks this clonotype as medium-sized (0.01 to 0.1%); no count is stored. What this receptor recognizes is not known. The sequence was obtained from a human donor in good health. Some clones in this sample may be carry-over from other donors' samples. Material for sequencing was naive CXCR3- CD8+ T cells from blood. The cell subset or site label corresponds to: CD45RO-CCR7+CD27+CD95- naive CD8+ T cells lacking CXCR3 (TNR3-). The chain was built from TRBV29-1 and TRBJ1-1. The CDR3 here reads CSVFQATAEAFF.